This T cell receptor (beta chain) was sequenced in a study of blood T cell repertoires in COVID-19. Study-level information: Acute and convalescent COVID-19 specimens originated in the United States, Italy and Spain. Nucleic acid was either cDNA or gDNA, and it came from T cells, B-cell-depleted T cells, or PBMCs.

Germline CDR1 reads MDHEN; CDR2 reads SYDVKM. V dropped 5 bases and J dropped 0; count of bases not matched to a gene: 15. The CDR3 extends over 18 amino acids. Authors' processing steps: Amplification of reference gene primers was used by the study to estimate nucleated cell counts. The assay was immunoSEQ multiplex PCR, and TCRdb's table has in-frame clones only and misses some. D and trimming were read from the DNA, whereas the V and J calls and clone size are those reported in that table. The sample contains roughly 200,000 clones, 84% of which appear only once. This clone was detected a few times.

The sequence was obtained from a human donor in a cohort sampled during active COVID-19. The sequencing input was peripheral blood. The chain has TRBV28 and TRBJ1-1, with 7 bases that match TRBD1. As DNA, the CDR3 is TGTGCCAGCAGTCAGACCCTCTACAGGGGACCCCTGAACACTGAAGCTTTCTTT. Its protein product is CASSQTLYRGPLNTEAFF.